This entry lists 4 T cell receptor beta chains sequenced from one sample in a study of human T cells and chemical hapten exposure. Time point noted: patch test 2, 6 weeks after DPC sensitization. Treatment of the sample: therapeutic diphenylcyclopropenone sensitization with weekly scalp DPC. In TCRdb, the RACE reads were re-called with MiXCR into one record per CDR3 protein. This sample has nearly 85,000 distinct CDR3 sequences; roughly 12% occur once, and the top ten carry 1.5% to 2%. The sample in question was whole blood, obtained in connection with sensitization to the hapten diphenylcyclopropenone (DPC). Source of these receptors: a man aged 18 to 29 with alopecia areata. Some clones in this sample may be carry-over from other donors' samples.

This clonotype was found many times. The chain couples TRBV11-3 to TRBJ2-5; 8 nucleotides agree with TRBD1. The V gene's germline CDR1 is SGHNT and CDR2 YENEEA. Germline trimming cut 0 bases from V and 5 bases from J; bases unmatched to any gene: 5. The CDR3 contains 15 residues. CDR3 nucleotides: TGTGCCAGCAGCTTAGAGCCAGGGGGCGCGGAGACCCAGTACTTC. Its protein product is CASSLEPGGAETQYF.

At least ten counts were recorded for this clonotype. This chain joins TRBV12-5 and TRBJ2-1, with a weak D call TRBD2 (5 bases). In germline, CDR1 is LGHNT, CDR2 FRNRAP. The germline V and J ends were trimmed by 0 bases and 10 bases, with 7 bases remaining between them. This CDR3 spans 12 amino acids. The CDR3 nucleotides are TGTGCTAGTGGTTTGGTAGAGGGCGAGCAGTTCTTC. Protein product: CASGLVEGEQFF.

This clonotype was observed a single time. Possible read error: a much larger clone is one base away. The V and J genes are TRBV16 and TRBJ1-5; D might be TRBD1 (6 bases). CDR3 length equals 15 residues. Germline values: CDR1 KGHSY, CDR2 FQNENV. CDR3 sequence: CASSPTGLGNQPQQF. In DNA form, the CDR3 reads TGTGCCAGCAGCCCGACAGGATTAGGCAATCAGCCCCAGCAATTT.

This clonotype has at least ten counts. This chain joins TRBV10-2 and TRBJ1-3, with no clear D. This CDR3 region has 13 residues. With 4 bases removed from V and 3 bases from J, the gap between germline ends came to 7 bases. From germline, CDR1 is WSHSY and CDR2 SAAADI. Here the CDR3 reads CASSVGVGNTIYF. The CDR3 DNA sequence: TGCGCCAGCAGTGTTGGGGTTGGAAACACCATATATTTT.